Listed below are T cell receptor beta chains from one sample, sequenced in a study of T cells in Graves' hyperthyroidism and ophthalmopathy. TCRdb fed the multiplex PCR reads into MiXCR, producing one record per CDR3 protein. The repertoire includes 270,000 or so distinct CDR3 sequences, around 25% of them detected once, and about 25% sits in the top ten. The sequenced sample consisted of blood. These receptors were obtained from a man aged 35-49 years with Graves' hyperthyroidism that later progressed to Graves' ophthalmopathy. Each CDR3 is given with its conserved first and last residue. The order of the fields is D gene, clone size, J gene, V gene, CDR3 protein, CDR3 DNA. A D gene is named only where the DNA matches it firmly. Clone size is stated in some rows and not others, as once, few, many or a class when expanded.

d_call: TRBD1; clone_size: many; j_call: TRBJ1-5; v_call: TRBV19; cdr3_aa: CASSMGTGDQPQHF; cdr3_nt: TGTGCCAGTAGTATGGGGACAGGGGATCAGCCCCAGCATTTT
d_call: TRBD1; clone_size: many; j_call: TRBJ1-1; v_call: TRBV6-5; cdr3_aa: CASIYPGGERAFF; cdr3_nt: TGTGCCAGCATCTACCCAGGGGGCGAGAGAGCTTTCTTT
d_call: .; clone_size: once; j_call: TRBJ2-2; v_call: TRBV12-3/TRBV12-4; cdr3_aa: CASSAPTSGELFF; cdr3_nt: TGTGCCAGCAGTGCCCCTACGTCCGGGGAGCTGTTTTTT
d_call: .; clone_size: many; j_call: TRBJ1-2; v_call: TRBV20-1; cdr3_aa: CSARPSRKYGYTF; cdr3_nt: TGCAGTGCCCGCCCGAGCCGAAAATATGGCTACACCTTC
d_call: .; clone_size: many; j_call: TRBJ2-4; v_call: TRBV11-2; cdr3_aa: CASSLANTANIQYF; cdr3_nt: TGTGCCAGCAGCTTAGCTAATACGGCAAACATTCAGTACTTC
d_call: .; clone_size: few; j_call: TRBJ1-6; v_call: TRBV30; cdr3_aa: CAWRGQNSPLHF; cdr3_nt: TGTGCCTGGAGGGGGCAGAATTCACCCCTCCACTTT
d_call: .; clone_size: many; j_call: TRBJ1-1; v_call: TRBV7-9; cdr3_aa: CASSLVGDTEAFF; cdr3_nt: TGTGCCAGCAGCTTAGTGGGGGACACTGAAGCTTTCTTT
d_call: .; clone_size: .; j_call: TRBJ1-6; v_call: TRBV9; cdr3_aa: CASSVAREANSPLHF; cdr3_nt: TGTGCCAGCAGCGTAGCGAGGGAAGCCAATTCACCCCTCCACTTT
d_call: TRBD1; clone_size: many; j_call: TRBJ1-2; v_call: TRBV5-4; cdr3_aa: CASSYEPQGALGYTF; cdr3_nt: TGTGCCAGCAGCTATGAACCCCAGGGGGCCCTTGGCTACACCTTC
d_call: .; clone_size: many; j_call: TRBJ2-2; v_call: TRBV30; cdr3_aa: CAGTGNTGELFF; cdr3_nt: TGTGCGGGCACCGGGAACACCGGGGAGCTGTTTTTT
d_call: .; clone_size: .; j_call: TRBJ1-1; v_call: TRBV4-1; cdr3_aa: CASSHLPSGRQNTEAFF; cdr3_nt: TGCGCCAGCAGCCATCTCCCCTCGGGGCGGCAGAACACTGAAGCTTTCTTT
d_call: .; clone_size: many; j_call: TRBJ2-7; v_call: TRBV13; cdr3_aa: CASTLGQTGREQYF; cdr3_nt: TGTGCCAGCACCCTCGGACAGACCGGGAGGGAGCAGTACTTC
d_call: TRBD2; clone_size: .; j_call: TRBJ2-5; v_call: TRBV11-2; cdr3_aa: CASSPGLAGNQETQYF; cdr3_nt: TGTGCCAGCAGCCCCGGACTAGCGGGGAACCAAGAGACCCAGTACTTC
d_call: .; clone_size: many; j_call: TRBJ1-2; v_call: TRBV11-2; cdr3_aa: CASRPPGTAYSGYTF; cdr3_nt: TGTGCCAGCAGACCTCCAGGGACGGCATACAGTGGCTACACCTTC
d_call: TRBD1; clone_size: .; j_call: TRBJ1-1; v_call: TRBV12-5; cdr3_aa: CASGAPGQKNTEAFF; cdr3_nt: TGTGCTAGTGGTGCCCCGGGACAGAAGAACACTGAAGCTTTCTTT
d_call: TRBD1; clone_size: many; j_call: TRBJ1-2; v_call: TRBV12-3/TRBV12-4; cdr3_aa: CASSTGQGVGGYTF; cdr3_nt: TGTGCCAGCAGTACCGGACAGGGGGTTGGTGGCTACACCTTC
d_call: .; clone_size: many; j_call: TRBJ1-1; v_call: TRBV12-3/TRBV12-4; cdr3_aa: CASSFLPHVPGTEAFF; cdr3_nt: TGTGCCAGCAGTTTCCTCCCACATGTCCCGGGCACTGAAGCTTTCTTT
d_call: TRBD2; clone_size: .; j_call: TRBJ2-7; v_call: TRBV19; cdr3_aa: CASSSPGTSGSYEQYF; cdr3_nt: TGTGCCAGTAGTTCGCCCGGGACTAGCGGATCCTACGAGCAGTACTTC
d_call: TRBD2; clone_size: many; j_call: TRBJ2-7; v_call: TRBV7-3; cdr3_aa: CASSLTGTSGNHEQYF; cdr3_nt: TGTGCCAGCAGCTTAACCGGGACTAGCGGGAACCACGAGCAGTACTTC
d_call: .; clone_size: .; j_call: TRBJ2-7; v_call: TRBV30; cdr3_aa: CASTPEGRDEQYF; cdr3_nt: TGTGCCAGCACCCCCGAGGGACGGGACGAGCAGTACTTC
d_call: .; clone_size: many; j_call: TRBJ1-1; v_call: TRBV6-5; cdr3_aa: CASSYRPLTTEAFF; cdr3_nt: TGTGCCAGCAGTTATCGCCCGCTCACCACTGAAGCTTTCTTT
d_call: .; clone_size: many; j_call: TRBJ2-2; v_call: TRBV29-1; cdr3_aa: CSASGLTTGELFF; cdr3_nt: TGCAGCGCGTCGGGACTTACCACCGGAGAGCTGTTTTTT
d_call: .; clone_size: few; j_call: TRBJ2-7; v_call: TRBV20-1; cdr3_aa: CSAEEGVGAYEQYF; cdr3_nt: TGCAGTGCTGAGGAGGGGGTAGGAGCCTACGAGCAGTACTTC
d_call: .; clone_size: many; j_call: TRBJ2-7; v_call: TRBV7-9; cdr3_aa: CASSSPVLQYF; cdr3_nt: TGTGCCAGCAGCTCCCCGGTACTGCAGTACTTC
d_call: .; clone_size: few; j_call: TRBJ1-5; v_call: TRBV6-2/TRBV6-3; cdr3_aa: CASSYSQASNQPQHF; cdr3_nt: TGTGCCAGCAGTTACTCTCAGGCTAGCAATCAGCCCCAGCATTTT
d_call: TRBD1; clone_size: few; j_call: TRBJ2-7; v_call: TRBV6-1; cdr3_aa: CASSPTGGSEQYF; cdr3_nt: TGTGCCAGCAGTCCCACAGGGGGCAGTGAGCAGTACTTC
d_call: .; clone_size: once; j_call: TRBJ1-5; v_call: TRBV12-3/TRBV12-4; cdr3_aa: CASSSGQGSQHF; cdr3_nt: TGTGCCAGCAGTTCTGGGCAGGGGTCCCAGCATTTT
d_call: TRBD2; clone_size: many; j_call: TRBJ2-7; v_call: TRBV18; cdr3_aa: CASSSTSGRLYEQYF; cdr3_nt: TGTGCCAGCTCGAGCACTAGCGGGAGGTTGTACGAGCAGTACTTC
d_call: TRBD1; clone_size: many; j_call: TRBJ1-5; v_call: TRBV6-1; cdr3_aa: CASSESLTGTRQPQHF; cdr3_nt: TGTGCCAGCAGTGAATCTCTGACAGGGACACGGCAGCCCCAGCATTTT
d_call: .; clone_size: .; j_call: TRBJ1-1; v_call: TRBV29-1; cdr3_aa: CSVAGRLMNTEAFF; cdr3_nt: TGCAGCGTTGCAGGGCGGCTCATGAACACTGAAGCTTTCTTT
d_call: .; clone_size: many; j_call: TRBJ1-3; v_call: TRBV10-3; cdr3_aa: CATNPRQGEGNTIYF; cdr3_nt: TGTGCCACCAACCCTCGGCAAGGGGAAGGAAACACCATATATTTT
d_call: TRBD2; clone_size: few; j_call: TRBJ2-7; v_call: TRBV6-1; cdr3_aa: CASSILPRLAGDYEQYF; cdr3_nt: TGTGCCAGCAGTATCCTTCCGCGACTAGCGGGGGACTACGAGCAGTACTTC
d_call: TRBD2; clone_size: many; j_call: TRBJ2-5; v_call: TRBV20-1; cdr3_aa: CSAGGTSGEVRGETQYF; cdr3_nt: TGCAGTGCGGGGGGGACTAGCGGGGAGGTGCGGGGAGAGACCCAGTACTTC
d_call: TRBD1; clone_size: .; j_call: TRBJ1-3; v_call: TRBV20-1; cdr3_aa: CSAKTGYGNTIYF; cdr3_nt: TGCAGTGCCAAGACAGGGTACGGAAACACCATATATTTT
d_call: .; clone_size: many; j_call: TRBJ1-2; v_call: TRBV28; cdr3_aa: CASSLGLLANYGYTF; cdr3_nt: TGTGCCAGCAGTTTGGGGCTCCTGGCGAACTATGGCTACACCTTC
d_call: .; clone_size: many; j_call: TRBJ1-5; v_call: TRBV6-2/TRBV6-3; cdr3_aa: CASSYSKILSNQPQHF; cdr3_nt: TGTGCCAGCAGTTACTCGAAGATCCTTTCGAATCAGCCCCAGCATTTT
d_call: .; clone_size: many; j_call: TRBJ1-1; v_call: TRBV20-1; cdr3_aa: CSARHGGHQNTEAFF; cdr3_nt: TGCAGTGCTAGGCACGGGGGACATCAGAACACTGAAGCTTTCTTT
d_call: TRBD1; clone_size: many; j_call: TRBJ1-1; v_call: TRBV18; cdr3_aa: CASSRDRTNTEAFF; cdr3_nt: TGTGCCAGCTCACGGGACAGGACGAACACTGAAGCTTTCTTT
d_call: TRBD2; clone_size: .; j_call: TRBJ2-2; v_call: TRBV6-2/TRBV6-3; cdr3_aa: CASSRGTSYNTGELFF; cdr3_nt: TGTGCCAGCAGTAGGGGGACTAGTTATAACACCGGGGAGCTGTTTTTT
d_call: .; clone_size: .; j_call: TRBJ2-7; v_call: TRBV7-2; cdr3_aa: CASSYAAGSSYEQYF; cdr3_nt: TGTGCCAGCAGCTATGCGGCGGGGAGCTCCTACGAGCAGTACTTC
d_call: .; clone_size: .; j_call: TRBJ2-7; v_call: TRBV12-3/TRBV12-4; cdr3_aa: CASSLAGGRVGEQYF; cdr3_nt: TGTGCCAGCAGTTTAGCTGGGGGCAGGGTAGGCGAGCAGTACTTC
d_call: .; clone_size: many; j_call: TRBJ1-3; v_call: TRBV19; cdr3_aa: CASSIFGTPPLSGNTIYF; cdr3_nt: TGTGCCAGTAGTATCTTCGGGACACCACCTCTCTCTGGAAACACCATATATTTT
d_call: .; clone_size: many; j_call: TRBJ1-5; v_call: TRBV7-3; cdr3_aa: CASSPGLGQPQHF; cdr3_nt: TGTGCCAGCAGCCCAGGGCTGGGACAGCCCCAGCATTTT
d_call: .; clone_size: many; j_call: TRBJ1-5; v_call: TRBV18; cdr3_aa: CASSPQGRNQPQHF; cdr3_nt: TGTGCCAGCTCACCTCAGGGGCGGAATCAGCCCCAGCATTTT
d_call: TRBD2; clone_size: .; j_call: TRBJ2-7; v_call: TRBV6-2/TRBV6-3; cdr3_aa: CASALAGVHEQYF; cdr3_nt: TGTGCCAGCGCGCTAGCGGGAGTACACGAGCAGTACTTC
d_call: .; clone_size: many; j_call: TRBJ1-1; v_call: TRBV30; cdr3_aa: CAWSVTGGTEAFF; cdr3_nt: TGTGCCTGGAGTGTCACCGGCGGCACTGAAGCTTTCTTT
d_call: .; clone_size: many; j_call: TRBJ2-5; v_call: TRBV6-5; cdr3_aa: CASSRDRDHGETQYF; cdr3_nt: TGTGCCAGCAGTCGAGACCGGGACCACGGAGAGACCCAGTACTTC
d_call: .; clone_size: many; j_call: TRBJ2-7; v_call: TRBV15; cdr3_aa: CATSRDFARGYEQYF; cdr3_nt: TGTGCCACCAGCAGAGATTTCGCTCGAGGGTACGAGCAGTACTTC
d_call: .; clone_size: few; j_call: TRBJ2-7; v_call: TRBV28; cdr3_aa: CASSLLQYGSSYEQYF; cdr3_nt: TGTGCCAGCAGTTTACTTCAATACGGGAGTTCGTACGAGCAGTACTTC
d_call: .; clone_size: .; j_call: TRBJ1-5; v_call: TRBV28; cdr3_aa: CASSLSNDVSNQPQHF; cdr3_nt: TGTGCCAGCAGTTTATCTAACGATGTTAGCAATCAGCCCCAGCATTTT
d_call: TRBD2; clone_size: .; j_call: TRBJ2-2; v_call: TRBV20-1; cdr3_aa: CSVQRELRTGELFF; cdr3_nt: TGCAGTGTACAGCGGGAGTTACGGACCGGGGAGCTGTTTTTT